The rows below give T cell receptor beta chains drawn from one sample of a study of blood T cell repertoires in COVID-19. Measured with immunoSEQ multiplex PCR; TCRdb has only the in-frame clones, and not every one. The data show around 250,000 clones, 75% to 90% seen once. Sequencing was performed on PBMCs or T cells enriched from blood (not recorded which). These TCRs come from a woman between 50 and 59 years old who had recovered from COVID-19. Each CDR3 is given with its conserved first and last residue. The D gene is left open where the match is weak. The size of a clone is reported for some rows only, either as once, few or many, or as a class for expanded clones.

TRBJ1-5	NA	NA	TRBV19	CAIASNSNQPQHF	TGTGCCATAGCAAGCAATAGCAATCAGCCCCAGCATTTT
TRBJ1-4	NA	NA	TRBV28	CASMGEKLFF	TGTGCCAGCATGGGCGAAAAACTGTTTTTT
TRBJ1-4	NA	NA	TRBV29-1	CSVRLQSGEKLFF	TGCAGCGTACGGCTTCAGTCGGGTGAAAAACTGTTTTTT
TRBJ2-1	NA	NA	TRBV28	CASGGSSYNEQFF	TGTGCCAGCGGTGGGAGCTCCTACAATGAGCAGTTCTTC
TRBJ2-1	NA	NA	TRBV2	CASRVTGATSYNEQFF	TGTGCCAGCAGAGTCACGGGAGCCACCTCCTACAATGAGCAGTTCTTC
TRBJ1-5	TRBD1	NA	TRBV7-8	CASSWTGSNQPQHF	TGTGCCAGCAGCTGGACAGGTAGTAATCAGCCCCAGCATTTT
TRBJ2-7	TRBD2	NA	TRBV13	CASSYGLAGVYEQYF	TGTGCCAGCAGTTACGGACTAGCGGGAGTCTACGAGCAGTACTTC
TRBJ1-1	NA	NA	TRBV11-2	CASSSRGGNTEAFF	TGTGCCAGCAGCTCCCGGGGGGGGAACACTGAAGCTTTCTTT
TRBJ1-1	NA	NA	TRBV28	CASSFGHPNTEAFF	TGTGCCAGCAGTTTCGGACACCCGAACACTGAAGCTTTCTTT
TRBJ1-5	NA	NA	TRBV12-3/TRBV12-4	CASSFEGDQPQHF	TGTGCCAGCAGTTTTGAAGGGGATCAGCCCCAGCATTTT
TRBJ2-1	TRBD1	NA	TRBV27	CASSLYRGLYNEQFF	TGTGCCAGCAGTTTATACAGGGGGTTGTACAATGAGCAGTTCTTC
TRBJ2-1	NA	NA	TRBV28	CASSLWSGENEQFF	TGTGCCAGCAGTTTATGGTCAGGGGAGAATGAGCAGTTCTTC
TRBJ1-4	NA	NA	TRBV7-9	CASSHYSVITNEKLFF	TGTGCCAGCAGCCACTATTCGGTGATAACTAATGAAAAACTGTTTTTT
TRBJ1-3	NA	NA	TRBV28	CASSFVSSSGNTIYF	TGTGCCAGCAGTTTTGTGTCGAGCTCTGGAAACACCATATATTTT
TRBJ1-5	NA	NA	TRBV10-3	CAIRSEDLWGLHQPQHF	TGTGCCATCAGGTCAGAGGACCTTTGGGGCCTTCATCAGCCCCAGCATTTT
TRBJ2-7	TRBD2	NA	TRBV15	CATSRTLAGGYEQYF	TGTGCCACCAGCAGAACACTAGCGGGGGGTTACGAGCAGTACTTC
TRBJ2-3	NA	few	TRBV7-9	CASSLFSLTGSTDTQYF	TGTGCCAGCAGTCTCTTCTCACTAACGGGAAGCACAGATACGCAGTATTTT
TRBJ2-3	TRBD1	NA	TRBV24-1	CATSDAQGADTQYF	TGTGCCACCAGTGACGCGCAGGGGGCCGATACGCAGTATTTT
TRBJ2-2	NA	NA	TRBV4-1	CASSQDGGLFF	TGCGCCAGCAGCCAAGATGGAGGGCTGTTTTTT
TRBJ1-1	NA	NA	TRBV5-8	CASSLRPTDKKEAFF	TGTGCCAGCAGCTTGCGCCCTACGGACAAAAAAGAAGCTTTCTTT
TRBJ1-6	NA	few	TRBV27	CASSLTGFYNSPLHF	TGTGCCAGCAGTTTGACAGGCTTCTATAATTCACCCCTCCACTTT
TRBJ1-6	NA	once	TRBV4-1	CASSQLWRNGPSPLHF	TGCGCCAGCAGCCAACTTTGGAGGAACGGCCCCTCACCCCTCCACTTT
TRBJ2-7	NA	NA	TRBV27	CASKGQSYEQYF	TGTGCCAGCAAAGGACAGTCCTACGAGCAGTACTTC
TRBJ1-2	TRBD1	few	TRBV10-3	CAISESTGDGYTF	TGTGCCATCAGTGAGTCGACAGGGGATGGCTACACCTTC
TRBJ1-2	NA	NA	TRBV30	CAWSYNYGYTF	TGTGCCTGGAGTTATAACTATGGCTACACCTTC
TRBJ2-7	TRBD1	NA	TRBV5-5	CASSFGQGAVYEQYF	TGTGCCAGCAGCTTTGGACAGGGGGCGGTCTACGAGCAGTACTTC
TRBJ1-2	NA	NA	TRBV9	CASSSGGGLWGYTF	TGTGCCAGCAGCTCCGGCGGGGGCTTGTGGGGCTACACCTTC
TRBJ1-2	TRBD1	few	TRBV27	CASSPHRQGEVRNYGYTF	TGTGCCAGCAGTCCTCACCGACAGGGGGAAGTAAGGAACTATGGCTACACCTTC
TRBJ1-2	NA	few	TRBV5-8	CASSFTTNYGYTF	TGTGCCAGCAGCTTTACAACTAACTATGGCTACACCTTC
TRBJ2-3	NA	once	TRBV5-1	CASSLELVADTQYF	TGCGCCAGCAGCTTGGAGCTGGTAGCAGATACGCAGTATTTT
TRBJ1-4	NA	NA	TRBV30	CAWHTNPTEKLFF	TGTGCCTGGCACACTAACCCCACTGAAAAACTGTTTTTT
TRBJ2-5	NA	NA	TRBV24-1	CATSEAGVGKTQYF	TGTGCCACCAGTGAGGCTGGAGTTGGAAAGACCCAGTACTTC
TRBJ2-7	TRBD1	few	TRBV7-9	CASSSDRLQYF	TGTGCCAGCAGCTCGGACAGGCTGCAGTACTTC
TRBJ1-5	NA	NA	TRBV10-1	CASPPPRQDHYSNQPQHF	TGCGCCAGCCCCCCCCCGCGACAGGACCACTATAGCAATCAGCCCCAGCATTTT
TRBJ2-7	NA	NA	TRBV6-1	CASSEGQAYEQYF	TGTGCCAGCAGTGAGGGGCAAGCCTACGAGCAGTACTTC
TRBJ1-3	TRBD1	NA	TRBV27	CASSLGSGGTGNTIYF	TGTGCCAGCAGTTTAGGGTCAGGGGGGACTGGAAACACCATATATTTT
TRBJ2-7	TRBD2	NA	TRBV28	CASNLRPGLAAYEQYF	TGTGCCAGCAACTTACGTCCGGGACTAGCGGCTTACGAGCAGTACTTC
TRBJ1-2	TRBD1	NA	TRBV28	CASSSDRVYGYTF	TGTGCCAGCAGTTCGGACAGGGTCTATGGCTACACCTTC
TRBJ2-7	TRBD1	NA	TRBV27	CASSLSPGTALSYEQYF	TGTGCCAGCAGTTTATCTCCCGGGACAGCTCTCTCCTACGAGCAGTACTTC
TRBJ1-1	NA	few	TRBV6-5	CASSYSLDTEAFF	TGTGCCAGCAGTTACTCGTTAGACACTGAAGCTTTCTTT
TRBJ2-2	TRBD2	NA	TRBV6-2/TRBV6-3	CASSWTSGRAQSGELFF	TGTGCCAGCAGTTGGACTAGCGGGAGGGCCCAGTCCGGGGAGCTGTTTTTT
TRBJ1-4	TRBD1	NA	TRBV3-1/TRBV3-2	CASSRQGAGGNEKLFF	TGTGCCAGCAGCCGACAGGGGGCGGGGGGTAATGAAAAACTGTTTTTT
TRBJ2-2	NA	NA	TRBV29-1	CSVRTEAGELFF	TGCAGCGTCCGGACAGAGGCCGGGGAGCTGTTTTTT
TRBJ1-1	NA	once	TRBV5-4	CASSPSSGALNTEAFF	TGTGCCAGCAGCCCTTCGTCAGGGGCTCTGAACACTGAAGCTTTCTTT
TRBJ2-1	NA	NA	TRBV12-3/TRBV12-4	CAGGDRNNEQFF	TGTGCCGGGGGGGACAGGAACAATGAGCAGTTCTTC
TRBJ2-7	TRBD1	NA	TRBV5-4	CASSVGTGGYYEQYF	TGTGCCAGCAGTGTAGGGACAGGGGGGTACTACGAGCAGTACTTC
TRBJ1-1	NA	once	TRBV4-2	CASSGKDTEAFF	TGTGCCAGCAGCGGCAAAGACACTGAAGCTTTCTTT
TRBJ1-2	NA	NA	TRBV28	CASNFPGLKGFYGYTF	TGTGCCAGCAATTTTCCAGGGCTCAAGGGTTTCTATGGCTACACCTTC
TRBJ2-1	TRBD1	NA	TRBV3-1/TRBV3-2	CASSQAPDRLTYNEQFF	TGTGCCAGCAGCCAGGCCCCGGACAGGTTAACCTACAATGAGCAGTTCTTC
TRBJ1-2	NA	few	TRBV19	CASSILGAYGYTF	TGTGCCAGTAGTATACTGGGGGCCTATGGCTACACCTTC
TRBJ2-7	NA	NA	TRBV27	CASSPLGGSYEQYF	TGTGCCAGCAGTCCCCTCGGGGGATCCTACGAACAGTACTTC
TRBJ2-7	TRBD2	NA	TRBV2	CASSGGGLDYEQYF	TGTGCCAGCAGTGGGGGGGGACTAGACTACGAGCAGTACTTC
TRBJ1-6	NA	once	TRBV11-2	CASSLPLNRTEYNSPLHF	TGTGCCAGCAGCTTACCGCTCAATCGGACAGAATATAATTCACCCCTCCACTTT
TRBJ2-7	NA	NA	TRBV2	CASSEATGRNEQYF	TGTGCCAGCAGTGAAGCGACAGGGAGGAACGAGCAGTACTTC
TRBJ2-1	NA	NA	TRBV5-1	CASRTAGTPSYNEQFF	TGCGCCAGCAGAACGGCCGGGACTCCTTCCTACAATGAGCAGTTCTTC